The 32 T cell receptor beta chains below were found in one sample sequenced in a study of T cells in women clearing cervical HPV infection. The protocol was immunoSEQ multiplex PCR, while the TCRdb copy is restricted to in-frame clones and leaves out a portion. This sample carries roughly 12,000 clones, with roughly 25% going to the ten biggest clones. Specimen: blood buffy coat. These receptors were collected from a woman between 18 and 70 years old with a cervical HPV16 infection that either progressed to CIN3+ or cleared (not recorded which).

As for this clone: The DNA ends 3 residues before the CDR3 does, and the rest of the CDR3 is filled in from the germline J gene. The chain combines TRBV5-1 with TRBJ1-1; D remains ambiguous. Trimming pared 4 bases from V and 1 base from J, leaving 14 bases between. The CDR3 contains 15 residues. Germline V gene lookup returns CDR1 SGHRS and CDR2 YFSETQ. The CDR3 DNA, read in part, is TGCGCCAGCAGCCTGGAAGGGTCACCGAACACTGAA. Its protein product is CASSLEGSPNTE. From start to end, the CDR3 is CASSLEGSPNTEAFF.

As to this clone: The read finishes 3 residues shy of the CDR3 end, and the germline J gene is used to complete it. The V gene is TRBV29-1, the J gene TRBJ2-5, with a tentative D call TRBD2 (7 bases). This CDR3 is 13 amino acids long. Germline V CDR1 and CDR2: SQVTM, ANQGSEA. V was cut by 8 bases and J by 5 bases, with 18 bases left in between. Incomplete CDR3 DNA: TGCAGCACAAGGGACGGGGGGCGGGAGACC. This gives the protein CSTRDGGRET. The CDR3 reads in full as CSTRDGGRETQYF.

A word on this clone: With the read ending 3 residues before the CDR3 end, the germline J gene is used to fill in that end. The chain carries TRBV23-1 and TRBJ1-2; perhaps TRBD1 as D (6 bases). TRBV23-1 is filed as an ORF, its function uncertain. Trimming left V 7 bases short and J 6 bases short, with 15 bases between. This CDR3 contains 13 residues. The CDR3 bases that were read are TGCGCCAGCATGGGCGGGGGGCATCATGGC. Protein product: CASMGGGHHG. The full CDR3 protein reads CASMGGGHHGYTF.

Of note for this clone: The read comes to an end 3 residues before the CDR3 does, leaving the germline J gene to fill in the end. This chain connects TRBV5-1 to TRBJ1-5; possible D gene TRBD1, 5 bases. The germline V gene has CDR1 SGHRS and CDR2 YFSETQ. The CDR3 runs 14 residues. V lost 0 bases to trimming and J lost 2 bases, with 6 bases between them. The sequenced CDR3 bases are TGCGCCAGCAGCTTGGGCAGGGGCAATCAGCCC. This translates into CASSLGRGNQP. In full, the CDR3 is CASSLGRGNQPQHF.

In regard to this clone: The CDR3 goes on 3 residues after the read ends, and that part is filled in from the germline J gene. The chain joins TRBV18 to TRBJ2-5; D not resolved. The germline CDR1 and CDR2 sequences are KGHSH and LQKENI. V was shortened by 3 bases and J by 4 bases, with 12 bases between the two germline ends. The CDR3 totals 14 residues. The CDR3 sequence: CASSPASAGETQYF. The CDR3 DNA, read in part, is TGTGCCAGCTCACCCGCCTCGGCAGGAGAGACC.

Turning to this clone: The CDR3 end is not reached by the read, which stops 3 residues before it; the germline J gene fills it in. V is TRBV2 and J is TRBJ1-6; D remains unclear. This CDR3 contains 14 residues. V was trimmed by 5 bases and J by 8 bases, leaving 13 bases between them. The germline V gene has CDR1 SNHLY and CDR2 FYNNEI. The part of the CDR3 DNA that was read is TGTGCCAGCAGTAAGGGTTCTCTCGATTCACCC. This gives the protein CASSKGSLDSP. The entire CDR3 sequence reads CASSKGSLDSPLHF.

Of note for this clone: The CDR3 goes on 3 residues after the read ends, and that part is filled in from the germline J gene. The rearrangement uses TRBV20-1 and TRBJ1-1; D may be TRBD1 (5 bases). The V end was cut by 5 bases, the J end by 5 bases, with 12 bases between. CDR1 is DFQATT and CDR2 is SNEGSKA in the germline V gene (reference sequence). The CDR3 contains 12 residues. The CDR3 here is CSAYFRETEAFF. The sequenced part of the CDR3 DNA is TGCAGTGCTTATTTCAGGGAGACTGAA.

As for this clone: The read comes to an end 3 residues before the CDR3 does, leaving the germline J gene to fill in the end. The rearrangement uses TRBV19 and TRBJ1-1; D uncertain. The ends were cut back, 7 bases at V and 1 base at J, with 10 bases in the middle. CDR1 is LNHDA and CDR2 is SQIVND in the germline V gene (reference sequence). The CDR3 contains 13 residues. CDR3 protein: CASTLAGNTEAFF. The CDR3 bases that were read are TGTGCCAGTACCTTGGCGGGGAACACTGAA.

The CDR3 sequence: CASSYRTGEAFF. Partial CDR3 DNA: TGTGCCAGCAGCTACAGGACAGGAGAA. The chain combines TRBV5-4 with TRBJ1-1, with 7 bases lining up with TRBD1. The missing CDR3 end, 3 residues past where the read stops, is filled in from the germline J gene. CDR3 length: 12 residues. CDR1 and CDR2 from the germline V gene are SGHNT and YYREEE (reference sequence).

Concerning this clone: The CDR3 end lies 3 residues beyond the end of the read and is filled in from the germline J gene. The chain joins TRBV7-2 to TRBJ1-1; D might be TRBD1 (5 bases). This CDR3 region has 14 residues. Trimming pared 2 bases from V and 6 bases from J, leaving 13 bases between. The germline V gene has CDR1 SGHTA and CDR2 FQGNSA. The DNA read from the CDR3 is TGTGCCAGCAGCTTATATTCCCAGGGTTCTGAA. Protein product: CASSLYSQGSE. The whole CDR3 region reads CASSLYSQGSEAFF. The full variable domain, with the rest looked up from reference TRBV7-2 and TRBJ1-1, is GAGVSQSPSNKVTEKGKDVELRCDPISGHTALYWYRQSLGQGLEFLIYFQGNSAPDKSGLPSDRFSAERTGGSVSTLTIQRTQQEDSAVYLCASSLYSQGSEAFFGQGTRLTVV.

Note on this clone: The missing CDR3 end, 3 residues past where the read stops, is filled in from the germline J gene. The chain couples TRBV30 to TRBJ1-3, with a possible D match to TRBD1 (5 bases). The germline V and J ends were trimmed by 1 base and 4 bases, with 14 bases remaining between them. Germline-derived CDR1 and CDR2 are GTSNPN and SVGIG (reference sequence). This CDR3 comprises 15 residues. The CDR3 bases that were read are TGTGCCTGGAGTGCCGGGGGGTTTTCAGGAAACACC. As protein: CAWSAGGFSGNT. The CDR3 reads in full as CAWSAGGFSGNTIYF.

On this clone: The read stops 3 residues short of the end of the CDR3; the missing end is completed from the germline J gene. This chain uses TRBV13 with TRBJ2-7, with 10 bases lining up with TRBD2. Losses at the gene ends were 2 bases for V and 4 bases for J; bases not matched to a gene: 5. From germline, CDR1 is PRHDT and CDR2 FYEKMQ (reference sequence). The CDR3 has 15 residues. CDR3 sequence reads: CASSLRLAGAYEQYF. CDR3 DNA, as far as it was read: TGTGCCAGCAGCTTAAGGCTAGCGGGAGCGTACGAG.

On this clone itself: The observed sequence ends 3 residues before the CDR3 terminus, with the missing tail filled in from the germline J gene. This chain joins TRBV11-2 and TRBJ2-4; 7 nucleotides agree with TRBD1. CDR3 length: 15 amino acids. Germline CDR1 and CDR2: SGHAT and FQNNGV. The CDR3 bases that were read are TGTGCCAGCAGCTTAGATCGACAGGGTAAAGAGACT. Translation gives CASSLDRQGKET. The entire CDR3 sequence reads CASSLDRQGKETQYF.

Worth noting for this clone: The CDR3 end lies 3 residues beyond the end of the read and is filled in from the germline J gene. The chain combines TRBV7-9 with TRBJ1-2; a possible D gene is TRBD1 (5 bases). Trimming removed 1 base at V and 5 bases at J, with 14 bases between. CDR1 and CDR2 (germline): SEHNR, FQNEAQ (reference sequence). The CDR3 consists of 15 residues. CDR3 DNA (partial): TGTGCCAGCAGCTTAGAGGGGAAGGTGTGGTATGGC. This sequence encodes CASSLEGKVWYG. In full, the CDR3 reads CASSLEGKVWYGYTF.

On this clone: The read falls 3 residues short of the CDR3 end, and the missing part is taken from the germline J gene. The chain couples TRBV20-1 to TRBJ1-4; no firm D call. This CDR3 has 10 residues. CDR1 is DFQATT and CDR2 is SNEGSKA in the germline V gene (reference sequence). V was cut by 4 bases and J by 8 bases, with 5 bases left in between. The covered CDR3 bases are TGCAGTGCTACCAGAGAAAAA. Its translation is CSATREK. The CDR3 in full is CSATREKLFF.

Concerning this clone itself: The read stops 3 residues short of the end of the CDR3; the missing end is completed from the germline J gene. The rearrangement joins TRBV30 to TRBJ2-7, with D tentatively TRBD1 (6 bases). The CDR3 consists of 14 residues. Germline V gene sequence: CDR1 GTSNPN, CDR2 SVGIG (reference sequence). The ends were cut back, 3 bases at V and 5 bases at J, with 17 bases in the middle. The covered CDR3 bases are TGTGCCTGGAGCCGGGACACTCAAATCCACGAG. This translates into CAWSRDTQIHE. The complete CDR3 protein is CAWSRDTQIHEQYF.

Remarks on this clone: The CDR3 end is not reached by the read, which stops 3 residues before it; the germline J gene fills it in. The rearrangement links TRBV2 to TRBJ1-1; D perhaps matches TRBD1 (6 bases). The CDR3 has 15 residues. CDR1 is SNHLY, CDR2 FYNNEI, per germline. CDR3 region: CASSEPGQLVGEAFF. The DNA read from the CDR3 is TGTGCCAGCAGTGAGCCCGGACAGCTCGTGGGGGAA.

Regarding this clone: The read finishes 3 residues shy of the CDR3 end, and the germline J gene is used to complete it. The chain is built from TRBV20-1 and TRBJ2-5; 8 bases map to TRBD2. The CDR3 consists of 15 residues. Germline assignment: CDR1 DFQATT and CDR2 SNEGSKA (reference sequence). Unmatched junction bases numbered 15, after V lost 7 bases and J lost 5 bases. CDR3 sequence reads: CSVGVWRGAYETQYF. CDR3 DNA (partial): TGCAGTGTGGGGGTATGGCGGGGGGCTTATGAGACC.

As regards this clone: The read halts 3 residues ahead of the CDR3 end, with the missing end drawn from the germline J gene. V usage is TRBV28 and J usage is TRBJ2-1; 7 nucleotides align to TRBD2. J was trimmed by 3 bases and V by 6 bases; bases with no gene match: 5. The CDR3 runs 14 residues. Germline V gives CDR1 MDHEN, CDR2 SYDVKM. Incomplete CDR3 DNA: TGTGCCAGCAGGACCAGCGGGAACTACAATGAG. This sequence encodes CASRTSGNYNE. The entire CDR3 reads CASRTSGNYNEQFF.

Turning to this clone: The read ends 3 residues early relative to the CDR3; the germline J gene fills the gap. J is TRBJ1-1 and V is TRBV5-1; 9 bases agree with TRBD1. CDR1 and CDR2 (germline): SGHRS, YFSETQ. CDR3 size: 12 residues. The CDR3 bases that were read are TGCGCCAGCAGCTCAGGACAGGGGGAA. This translates into CASSSGQGE. In full, the CDR3 reads CASSSGQGEAFF.

Partial CDR3 DNA: TGTGCCAGCAGTGGTTTTTTCGGGGGGGTTTACAATGAG. Protein product: CASSGFFGGVYNE. The full-length CDR3 reads as CASSGFFGGVYNEQFF. The gene calls are TRBV12-3 or TRBV12-4 and TRBJ2-1, with 8 positions matching TRBD2. Read coverage stops 3 residues before the CDR3 terminus; the germline J gene supplies the remainder. There are 16 residues in the CDR3. The J segment lost 4 bases and the V segment lost 5 bases, leaving 10 bases of the junction unmatched.

To note about this clone: The read terminates 3 residues before the CDR3 end, so the remaining end is supplied by the germline J gene. The rearrangement joins TRBV28 to TRBJ1-4; tentatively, D is TRBD1 (6 bases). Germline loops: CDR1 MDHEN, CDR2 SYDVKM. The V and J ends lost 4 bases and 0 bases respectively, with 12 bases between them. The CDR3 has 16 residues. CDR3 loop: CASSSLRTATNEKLFF. CDR3 DNA, as far as it was read: TGTGCCAGCAGTTCCCTCCGGACAGCAACTAATGAAAAA.

Turning to this clone: From the germline J gene comes the end of the CDR3, since the read stops 3 residues before it. This chain links TRBV4-1 with TRBJ1-2; tentative D call: TRBD1 (6 bases). Trimming shortened V by 4 bases and J by 2 bases, and 17 bases separated the two germline ends. The germline V gene encodes CDR1 MGHRA and CDR2 YSYEKL. CDR3 size: 16 residues. The covered CDR3 bases are TGCGCCAGCAGCCCTTCGCACAGGGAAATCAACTATGGC. Translation: CASSPSHREINYG. The entire CDR3 reads CASSPSHREINYGYTF.

A remark on this clone: The sequenced fragment ends 3 residues before the CDR3 boundary, so the rest is inferred from the germline J gene. This chain links TRBV3-1 (or the pseudogene TRBV3-2) with TRBJ1-2; D is unresolved. CDR1 and CDR2 (germline): LGHDT, YNNKEL (reference sequence). The germline V and J ends were trimmed by 2 bases and 7 bases, with 11 bases remaining between them. The CDR3 runs to 13 residues. Here the CDR3 reads CASSQNAGSGYTF. CDR3 bases read: TGTGCCAGCAGCCAAAACGCGGGCAGTGGC.

Notes on this clone: The CDR3 goes on 3 residues after the read ends, and that part is filled in from the germline J gene. This chain joins TRBV30 and TRBJ2-7; 7 bases are shared with TRBD1. CDR1 is GTSNPN and CDR2 is SVGIG in the germline V gene (reference sequence). With 4 bases clipped from V and 3 bases from J, the junction kept 9 bases outside the gene matches. This CDR3 has 14 residues. The CDR3 region is CAWTRDSGLYEQYF. The part of the CDR3 DNA that was read is TGTGCCTGGACCCGGGACAGTGGCCTCTACGAG.

Regarding this clone: The read gets to within 3 residues of the CDR3 end, and the germline J gene fills in the rest. J is TRBJ1-4 and V is TRBV28; TRBD1 is a possible D gene (6 bases). Germline loops: CDR1 MDHEN, CDR2 SYDVKM. The CDR3 sequence is 16 residues long. The V and J ends lost 4 bases and 0 bases respectively, with 12 bases between them. The CDR3 DNA, read in part, is TGTGCCAGCAGTTCACCAACAGGGACAACTAATGAAAAA. It is translated as CASSSPTGTTNEK. The entire CDR3 sequence reads CASSSPTGTTNEKLFF.

Details on this clone: With the read ending 3 residues before the CDR3 end, the germline J gene is used to fill in that end. The chain couples TRBV20-1 to TRBJ2-1; 8 positions agree with TRBD1. This CDR3 contains 13 residues. J gave up 1 base and V 5 bases, and 1 base lay outside the gene matches. CDR1 is DFQATT and CDR2 is SNEGSKA in the germline V gene (reference sequence). CDR3 region: CSARQGSYNEQFF. The DNA read from the CDR3 is TGCAGTGCTCGACAGGGGTCCTACAATGAG.

Comment on this clone: The observed sequence ends 3 residues before the CDR3 terminus, with the missing tail filled in from the germline J gene. The rearrangement joins TRBV30 to TRBJ1-2; tentative D call: TRBD1 (6 bases). The germline V and J ends were trimmed by 5 bases and 6 bases, with 19 bases remaining between them. The V gene's germline CDR1 is GTSNPN and CDR2 SVGIG (reference sequence). The CDR3 length is 14 residues. CDR3 amino acids: CAWRRSGTSHGYTF. CDR3 DNA (partial): TGTGCCTGGCGCCGTTCCGGGACATCTCATGGC.

Turning to this clone: The missing CDR3 end, 3 residues past where the read stops, is filled in from the germline J gene. This chain joins TRBV2 and TRBJ1-4; D gene ambiguous. The CDR3 loop spans 14 amino acids. CDR1 is SNHLY and CDR2 is FYNNEI in the germline V gene. V lost 8 bases, J lost 4 bases, and 14 bases lay in between. The sequenced CDR3 bases are TGTGCCAGCTCTAGCTCAGGCCGTAATGAAAAA. Protein product: CASSSSGRNEK. The entire CDR3 reads CASSSSGRNEKLFF.

Comment on this clone: The read ends 3 residues before the CDR3 terminus; that terminus is restored from the germline J gene. The chain carries TRBV19 and TRBJ2-4; a possible D gene is TRBD2 (7 bases). CDR3 length equals 16 residues. Germline V gene lookup returns CDR1 LNHDA and CDR2 SQIVND (reference sequence). With 5 bases removed from V and 2 bases from J, the gap between germline ends came to 16 bases. The CDR3 bases that were read are TGTGCCAGTAGTTGTGGGGGGGGCAGATCCAAAAACATT. Translation: CASSCGGGRSKNI. The whole CDR3 protein is CASSCGGGRSKNIQYF.

A word on this clone: The read stops 3 residues short of the end of the CDR3; the missing end is completed from the germline J gene. The V call is TRBV11-2, the J call TRBJ2-1, with 8 bases that match TRBD1. The germline V gene encodes CDR1 SGHAT and CDR2 FQNNGV. This CDR3 has 14 residues. Trimming at V came to 2 bases and at J to 4 bases, leaving 1 base not matched to a gene. Partial CDR3 DNA: TGTGCCAGCAGCTTAAGGACAGGGTACAATGAG. Translating it yields CASSLRTGYNE. In full, the CDR3 reads CASSLRTGYNEQFF.

As to this clone: Read data end 3 residues before the CDR3 end; the end is taken from the germline J gene. This chain uses TRBV5-1 with TRBJ1-4, with 7 bases matching TRBD1. The V segment lost 2 bases and the J segment 8 bases; nucleotides outside the gene matches: 6. The V gene's germline CDR1 is SGHRS and CDR2 YFSETQ. This CDR3 comprises 14 residues. CDR3 amino acids: CASSLQGWEEKLFF. Partial CDR3 DNA: TGCGCCAGCAGCTTACAGGGGTGGGAGGAAAAA.